Listed below are T cell receptor beta chains from one sample, sequenced in a study of control samples from healthy donors and cancer patients. Profiled with immunoSEQ multiplex PCR; TCRdb holds only in-frame clones, not every one. The table includes around 75,000 clones, over 75% detected once. Sequencing was performed on blood. Every receptor here comes from a man aged 45-65 years in good health. Each CDR3 is given with its conserved first and last residue. Each record gives: clone size, V gene, J gene, D gene, CDR3 DNA, CDR3 protein. The D gene is left open where the match is weak. The listing skips clone size in some rows; elsewhere it reads once, few, many or a size class.

clone_size: NA
v_call: TRBV9
j_call: TRBJ1-2
d_call: TRBD1
cdr3_nt: TGTGCCAGCAGCGTTTCAGGGGGAAACCCTAACTATGGCTACACCTTC
cdr3_aa: CASSVSGGNPNYGYTF

clone_size: NA
v_call: TRBV7-2
j_call: TRBJ1-1
d_call: NA
cdr3_nt: TGTGCCAGCAGCTTAGTATCTGGGGCGGGTGCTTTCTTT
cdr3_aa: CASSLVSGAGAFF

clone_size: once
v_call: TRBV10-1
j_call: TRBJ2-1
d_call: TRBD2
cdr3_nt: TGCGCCAGCAGTGTACGCGGGAGCATCAATGAGCAGTTCTTC
cdr3_aa: CASSVRGSINEQFF

clone_size: once
v_call: TRBV11-3
j_call: TRBJ1-1
d_call: NA
cdr3_nt: TGTGCCAGCAGCTTAGATGGGGCGTCTGAAGCTTTCTTT
cdr3_aa: CASSLDGASEAFF

clone_size: once
v_call: TRBV6-5
j_call: TRBJ1-2
d_call: NA
cdr3_nt: TGTGCCAGCAGTTACGGGAAGGGCTACACCTTC
cdr3_aa: CASSYGKGYTF

clone_size: NA
v_call: TRBV5-6
j_call: TRBJ2-7
d_call: NA
cdr3_nt: TGTGCCAGCAGCAAGTCACAGGGTCACGAGCAGTACTTC
cdr3_aa: CASSKSQGHEQYF

clone_size: NA
v_call: TRBV7-8
j_call: TRBJ2-5
d_call: NA
cdr3_nt: TGTGCCAGCAGCTTAGATCCCGGCAGGGGGGGCGCCCAGTACTTC
cdr3_aa: CASSLDPGRGGAQYF

clone_size: NA
v_call: TRBV2
j_call: TRBJ2-1
d_call: TRBD2
cdr3_nt: TGTGCCAGCAGTGAACGTGTGTGGACTAGCGGGACACCCTACAATGAGCAGTTCTTC
cdr3_aa: CASSERVWTSGTPYNEQFF

clone_size: NA
v_call: TRBV14
j_call: TRBJ2-7
d_call: NA
cdr3_nt: TGTGCCAGCAGCGCGACGGAGGCTCAGTACTTC
cdr3_aa: CASSATEAQYF

clone_size: NA
v_call: TRBV2
j_call: TRBJ2-3
d_call: NA
cdr3_nt: TGTGCCAGCAGTGTTGGACGGGGCCCCACAGATACGCAGTATTTT
cdr3_aa: CASSVGRGPTDTQYF

clone_size: few
v_call: TRBV4-2
j_call: TRBJ2-1
d_call: TRBD2
cdr3_nt: TGTGCCAGCAGCCAACCTCTAGCGGGCACAACCTACAATGAGCAGTTCTTC
cdr3_aa: CASSQPLAGTTYNEQFF

clone_size: once
v_call: TRBV6-2/TRBV6-3
j_call: TRBJ2-1
d_call: TRBD2
cdr3_nt: TGTGCCAGCAGTACAGGACAGGGACTAGCGGGAACCTACAATGAGCAGTTCTTC
cdr3_aa: CASSTGQGLAGTYNEQFF

clone_size: NA
v_call: TRBV4-2
j_call: TRBJ2-4
d_call: NA
cdr3_nt: TGTGCCAGCAGCCAAGAACCCAGGTTAGGAAACATTCAGTACTTC
cdr3_aa: CASSQEPRLGNIQYF

clone_size: NA
v_call: TRBV6-6
j_call: TRBJ1-3
d_call: NA
cdr3_nt: TGTGCCAGCAGTTACACAGACAAGGGAAACACCATATATTTT
cdr3_aa: CASSYTDKGNTIYF

clone_size: NA
v_call: TRBV30
j_call: TRBJ2-3
d_call: NA
cdr3_nt: TGTGCCTGGACCCCCCTGCGGGATTACACAGATACGCAGTATTTT
cdr3_aa: CAWTPLRDYTDTQYF

clone_size: NA
v_call: TRBV9
j_call: TRBJ2-3
d_call: NA
cdr3_nt: TGTGCCAGCAGTTCCGGCGCTAGGTTCACAGATACGCAGTATTTT
cdr3_aa: CASSSGARFTDTQYF

clone_size: NA
v_call: TRBV28
j_call: TRBJ2-5
d_call: NA
cdr3_nt: TGTGCCAGCAGTTTTGGGAGGGAGACCCAGTACTTC
cdr3_aa: CASSFGRETQYF

clone_size: NA
v_call: TRBV5-4
j_call: TRBJ2-7
d_call: NA
cdr3_nt: TGTGCCAGCAGTATGGACGGCCGATACGAGCAGTACTTC
cdr3_aa: CASSMDGRYEQYF

clone_size: NA
v_call: TRBV15
j_call: TRBJ1-5
d_call: NA
cdr3_nt: TGTGCCACCAGCAGAGACCGGGGTAGCGGAGTTTGGCATTTT
cdr3_aa: CATSRDRGSGVWHF

clone_size: NA
v_call: TRBV14
j_call: TRBJ1-1
d_call: NA
cdr3_nt: TGTGCCAGCAATCGGCCGTCGGACACTGAAGCTTTCTTT
cdr3_aa: CASNRPSDTEAFF

clone_size: NA
v_call: TRBV27
j_call: TRBJ1-1
d_call: NA
cdr3_nt: TGTGCCAGCAGTTTATCGCAGGGGCGTAGGGCTGAAGCTTTCTTT
cdr3_aa: CASSLSQGRRAEAFF

clone_size: NA
v_call: TRBV7-8
j_call: TRBJ2-1
d_call: NA
cdr3_nt: TGTGCCAGCTCCCATTACCCTTACAATGAGCAGTTCTTC
cdr3_aa: CASSHYPYNEQFF

clone_size: once
v_call: TRBV27
j_call: TRBJ2-3
d_call: NA
cdr3_nt: TGTGCCAGCAGTCGTAATCCCTTCGGGGCTAACTCCCCAACAGATACGCAGTATTTT
cdr3_aa: CASSRNPFGANSPTDTQYF